This T cell receptor beta chain appears in the sequencing data of a study of control samples from healthy donors and cancer patients. Germline CDR1 and CDR2: SGHTS and YDEGEE. The CDR3 has 18 residues. The ends were cut back, 2 bases at V and 0 bases at J, with 21 bases in the middle. This table comes from immunoSEQ multiplex PCR, and its TCRdb copy is limited to in-frame clones, with some not included. This table holds about 49,000 clones, approximately 83% found once. The sequence derives from a woman aged 45-65 years with lung cancer. Sequenced sample: PBMCs. The V gene is TRBV5-8, the J gene TRBJ2-7, with a tentative D call TRBD2 (5 bases). The CDR3 protein is CASSLRELGQAISYEQYF. The DNA of the CDR3 is TGTGCCAGCAGCTTAAGGGAGCTGGGCCAGGCTATCTCCTACGAGCAGTACTTC.